Sequencing of this TCR beta chain was carried out in a study of blood T cell repertoires in COVID-19 (dated by TCRdb to the early 2020s). About the study as a whole: Samples from collaborators originated in the United States, Italy and Spain and spanned both the acute and convalescent phases of COVID-19. The prospective study material was composed of cDNA or gDNA derived from T cells, B-cell-depleted T cells, or PBMCs. Deeply sampled blood TCRbeta repertoires from subjects exposed to, actively infected with, or recovered from COVID-19 were included in the dataset. The repertoires were released in a freely available public database intended as a resource for research on the immune response to SARS-CoV-2. The samples were drawn from the first 160 participants of the ongoing ImmuneRACE study and from more than 1,000 subjects provided by 6 global collaborators. Nearly every sample came with metadata listing a de-identified subject ID, COVID-19 status, age in years and sex. Where HLA class I and class II types were available, the types were taken from metadata supplied by the sample provider, not from assay-based typing.

The study at large found these results: Clinical and demographic metadata were provided uncurated, with the amount varying by source and participant.

On this clone: The target of this receptor is not known. Nothing much larger sits one base from this clone, and base qualities are not available.

Whole blood was collected in K2EDTA tubes by collaborating institutions according to the institutions' own protocols. For TCRbeta analysis, collaborators shipped samples as frozen whole blood, isolated PBMCs, or DNA extracted from either of those sample types. A distance of 9 bases separates the germline ends of V and J, which lose 3 bases and 0 bases respectively. From the cysteine up to the phenylalanine, the CDR3 has a length of 15 residues. Only the CDR3 region is kept as DNA, spanning 45 bases read in frame from base 1. Via the germline V gene, CDR1 is KGHSH and CDR2 LQKENI. TCRbeta CDR3 regions were amplified from genomic DNA by means of the immunoSEQ Assay, a bias-controlled multiplex PCR. As for the original processing: The number of nucleated cells in each sample was estimated by amplification of reference gene primers within the assay. To quantify the absolute abundance of each unique TCRbeta CDR3 rearrangement, sequence reads were collapsed and filtered. For each sample, productive Simpson clonality was calculated as the square root of Simpson's diversity index over productive rearrangements. TCRdb took this table from immuneACCESS and kept in-frame rearrangements with V and J called. Such tables lack part of the clones; where checked against another copy, unresolved V genes explain under half of the gap, and the rest is unexplained. V and J calls and clone size follow that table, whereas D and trimming were derived from the DNA. This sample holds 80,000 or so clones; roughly 80% were observed only once. The ten largest clones add up to approximately 39% of the sample.

Sequenced: peripheral blood. The TCR originated in a woman aged 65 to 85 with acute or convalescent COVID-19. The chain links TRBV18 with TRBJ1-5; a tentative D call is TRBD1 (5 bases match). The CDR3 amino acid sequence is: CASSPQRGSNQPQHF. The nucleotide sequence reads TGTGCCAGCTCACCCCAAAGGGGTAGCAATCAGCCCCAGCATTTT.